This T cell receptor beta chain was profiled in a study of shared clonotypes between healthy human individuals. Study context: Per-donor plates numbered three CD4 naive, three CD4 memory, two CD8 naive and one CD8 memory.

TCRdb's table, derived via immunoSEQ multiplex PCR, lists solely in-frame clones and lacks some. The table includes more than 500,000 clones, roughly 96% detected once. Terminally differentiated effector memory CD45RA+ cells were left out of the naive CD8 fraction, which was CD45RO-negative and positively selected for CCR7. The V end was cut by 0 bases, the J end by 2 bases, with 14 bases between. CDR3 length equals 16 residues. Germline assignment: CDR1 LGHNA and CDR2 YNFKEQ. This receptor was obtained from a woman aged 25 to 39 in good health. J is TRBJ2-7 and V is TRBV4-2, with no clear D. The sequenced sample consisted of naive CD8+ T cells sorted from blood. The CDR3, as DNA: TGTGCCAGCAGCCAAGAAGGGCCACTCGGTACCTACGAGCAGTACTTC. It encodes CASSQEGPLGTYEQYF.